This T cell receptor beta chain stems from a study of beta chain features in type 1 diabetes. Study summary: Patients did not differ from healthy donors in age, gender or cell yield. Sorted cells from all samples, numbering 95 million to 140 million, were examined.

Researchers reported sorting CD4+ naive, central memory, regulatory and stem cell-like memory cells via CD45RO/CCR7/CD25/CD127/CD95/CD27. Expressed TCRB transcripts were sequenced because the entire RNA isolate underwent reverse transcription. Libraries were prepared by immunoSEQ multiplex PCR; TCRdb keeps only in-frame clonotypes and omits some of them. Here the sample spans about 160,000 clones, about 9% being singletons. This clone was observed a handful of times. Its antigen remains unidentified. Whole-study results and caveats: People with Type 1 diabetes carried modestly yet significantly shorter TCRB CDR3s in all four CD4+ subsets.

J lost 3 bases, V lost 1 base, and 6 bases had no gene match. The length of the CDR3 is 15 residues. Germline V lookup: CDR1 MGHRA, CDR2 YSYEKL. The sample comprised central memory CD4+ T cells from blood. The sequence was collected from a woman younger than 45 with type 1 diabetes. The chain is built from TRBV4-1 and TRBJ2-7; 7 positions agree with TRBD1. The CDR3 DNA follows: TGCGCCAGCAGCCAAGGGGACCGGGACAGCTACGAGCAGTACTTC. It translates to CASSQGDRDSYEQYF.